The next 15 T cell receptor beta chains were all read from a single sample in a study of blood T cell repertoires in COVID-19. Method: immunoSEQ multiplex PCR; TCRdb's copy keeps in-frame clones and lacks some. The sample has under 30,000 clones; 85% to 90% are singletons. The source material was peripheral blood. The receptors here all came from a human donor in a cohort sampled during active COVID-19. The donor label of this sample is uncertain.

This clone was detected only a few times. The rearrangement uses TRBV19 and TRBJ2-2; 12 bases fit TRBD2. The junction had 10 bases not matched to a gene; V was cut back by 5 bases and J by 6 bases. The CDR3 runs to 17 residues. Germline V gene sequence: CDR1 LNHDA, CDR2 SQIVND (reference sequence). CDR3 sequence (DNA): TGTGCCAGTAGTTCAGACGGACTAGCGGGATGGGCCGGGGAGCTGTTTTTT. It is translated as CASSSDGLAGWAGELFF.

The V gene is TRBV30, the J gene TRBJ1-5; TRBD1 is a possible D gene (6 bases). Germline assignment: CDR1 GTSNPN and CDR2 SVGIG (reference sequence). This CDR3 has 13 amino acids. Trimming removed 1 base from V and 7 bases from J, with 11 bases in between. In DNA, the CDR3 is TGTGCCTGGAGTGCGGACAGCGGACAGCCCCAGCATTTT. Translated, it gives CAWSADSGQPQHF.

The V call is TRBV19, the J call TRBJ2-2, with D tentatively TRBD1 (6 bases). Trimming stripped 1 base from V and 5 bases from J, with 14 bases between. The germline gives CDR1 LNHDA, CDR2 SQIVND (reference sequence). The CDR3 totals 16 residues. CDR3 nucleotides: TGTGCCAGTAGTATAGGGGTAACAGGGTGGACCGGGGAGCTGTTTTTT. Its translation is CASSIGVTGWTGELFF.

This chain uses TRBV11-3 with TRBJ2-1; tentative D call: TRBD1 (5 bases). V shed 5 bases and J shed 7 bases, with 18 bases lying between them. This CDR3 contains 15 residues. Germline CDR1 SGHNT, CDR2 YENEEA. As DNA, the CDR3 is TGTGCCAGCAGCCCAGGTGACGCAGGGTCTAATGAGCAGTTCTTC. Amino acids: CASSPGDAGSNEQFF.

The chain carries TRBV7-2 and TRBJ2-5; a possible D gene is TRBD1 (5 bases). The CDR3 spans 15 residues. With 4 bases removed from V and 5 bases from J, the gap between germline ends came to 17 bases. Germline-derived CDR1 and CDR2 are SGHTA and FQGNSA. Here the CDR3 reads CASSSQGHRRETQYF. In nucleotides, the CDR3 is TGTGCCAGCAGCTCCCAAGGACACCGGCGGGAGACCCAGTACTTC.

The chain is built from TRBV19 and TRBJ2-1; a possible D gene is TRBD2 (6 bases). The V end was cut by 4 bases, the J end by 7 bases, with 20 bases between. This CDR3 has 16 residues. Looked up from germline, CDR1 is LNHDA and CDR2 is SQIVND (reference sequence). Here the CDR3 DNA reads TGTGCCAGTAGTAGGGCCGGGACTGGGTCGGGGAATGAGCAGTTCTTC. Protein product: CASSRAGTGSGNEQFF.

CDR3 nucleotides: TGTGCCTGGAGTATTTTGGGGGACAGGGGCTCCTACAATGAGCAGTTCTTC. This codes for CAWSILGDRGSYNEQFF. The chain recombines TRBV30 with TRBJ2-1; 10 bases are a match to TRBD1. CDR3 length: 17 amino acids. CDR1 and CDR2 from the germline V gene are GTSNPN and SVGIG (reference sequence). With 2 bases clipped from V and 0 bases from J, the junction kept 7 bases outside the gene matches.

The rearrangement uses TRBV5-4 and TRBJ1-1; 7 bases are a match to TRBD1. J gave up 1 base and V 4 bases, and 10 bases lay outside the gene matches. The germline V gene encodes CDR1 SGHNT and CDR2 YYREEE (reference sequence). The CDR3 has 16 residues. The CDR3 loop is CASSQQRGQTNTEAFF. The CDR3 DNA reads TGTGCCAGCAGCCAACAACGGGGACAGACGAACACTGAAGCTTTCTTT.

This sequence joins TRBV3-1 (or the pseudogene TRBV3-2) and TRBJ2-1; D gene unclear. V was trimmed by 4 bases and J by 7 bases, leaving 5 bases between them. CDR1 and CDR2 (germline): LGHDT, YNNKEL (reference sequence). This CDR3 contains 11 residues. CDR3 loop: CASSLQNEQFF. The CDR3 region has the DNA TGTGCCAGCAGCCTTCAGAATGAGCAGTTCTTC.

This chain connects TRBV28 to TRBJ1-5, with D perhaps matching TRBD1 (5 bases). The CDR3 covers 14 residues. Germline loops: CDR1 MDHEN, CDR2 SYDVKM. V was cut by 1 base and J by 6 bases, with 10 bases left in between. The CDR3 nucleotides read TGTGCCAGCAGTTTATCCAGAAGGGGTCAGCCCCAGCATTTT. It codes for CASSLSRRGQPQHF.

This chain links TRBV6-6 with TRBJ2-1; TRBD1 might be the D (5 bases). CDR1 is MNHNY, CDR2 SVGAGI, per germline (reference sequence). The CDR3 totals 15 residues. V was shortened by 8 bases and J by 8 bases, with 22 bases between the two germline ends. CDR3 amino acids: CASQRQSQIGHEQFF. CDR3 sequence (DNA): TGTGCCAGCCAACGACAGTCCCAGATTGGGCATGAGCAGTTCTTC.

This clone was found a few times. CDR3 sequence (DNA): TGCGCCAGCAGCTTGGTTGCGGAGAAGTTCTTC. Protein product: CASSLVAEKFF. This rearrangement joins TRBV5-1 to TRBJ2-1; unclear D gene. Germline CDR1 is SGHRS and CDR2 is YFSETQ. The CDR3 extends over 11 amino acids. Trimming took off 0 bases at V and 14 bases at J, with 9 bases between the two ends.

V gene TRBV5-4 combines with J gene TRBJ2-5; TRBD1 matches 9 bases. There are 15 residues in the CDR3. Per the germline V gene, CDR1 is SGHNT and CDR2 is YYREEE (reference sequence). V dropped 4 bases and J dropped 6; count of bases not matched to a gene: 10. DNA for the CDR3: TGTGCCAGCAGCCAAAGGGACAGGGAGGCAAAGACCCAGTACTTC. Translation gives CASSQRDREAKTQYF.

V is TRBV30 and J is TRBJ2-6; 7 nucleotides match TRBD1. J lost 2 bases, V lost 6 bases, and 4 bases had no gene match. The CDR3 totals 14 residues. Germline CDR1 reads GTSNPN; CDR2 reads SVGIG (reference sequence). The CDR3: CACIQGTGANVLTF. The DNA for the CDR3 is TGTGCCTGCATACAGGGGACTGGGGCCAACGTCCTGACTTTC.

This clone was counted a few times. The chain joins TRBV7-5 to TRBJ1-1; the D call TRBD1 from the table was never checked on the DNA. TRBV7-5 is a documented pseudogene. This CDR3 has 17 residues. As DNA, the CDR3 is TGTGCCAGAAGCTTCCGGGACAGGGACCCTATGAACACTGAAGCTTTCTTT. Translated, it gives CARSFRDRDPMNTEAFF.